The next 15 T cell receptor beta chains were all read from a single sample in a study of Ad26.COV2.S vaccination and SARS-CoV-2 variants. The treatment was: around 19 received Ad26.COV2.S at low or high dose, single or two shots; 5 received placebo; per-sample allocation not given. Samples analyzed were those drawn on day 63 after the first vaccine or placebo injection. Sequencing was performed with immunoSEQ multiplex PCR; in TCRdb, only in-frame clones are kept and a portion is missing. The table has around 400,000 clones, around 91% seen once; the top ten hold around 1.8%. The specimen was peripheral blood, collected in a trial of Ad26.COV2.S vaccine versus placebo. Receptors were obtained from a person aged 18 to 65 who received the Ad26.COV2.S COVID-19 vaccine or a placebo.

This chain connects TRBV5-4 to TRBJ2-7; D is undetermined. CDR1 and CDR2 from the germline V gene are SGHNT and YYREEE (reference sequence). The ends were cut back, 1 base at V and 4 bases at J, with 12 bases in the middle. The CDR3 covers 14 residues. DNA for the CDR3: TGTGCCAGCAGCTTGTATCCGTTCCCATACGAGCAGTACTTC. Translated, it gives CASSLYPFPYEQYF.

This chain connects TRBV5-1 to TRBJ2-7; TRBD1 agrees at 10 bases. The germline V gene has CDR1 SGHRS and CDR2 YFSETQ. The CDR3 totals 16 residues. The V gene end was trimmed by 4 bases and the J gene end by 3 bases; junction bases not matched to a gene: 10. The CDR3 sequence: CASSHGTGELHYEQYF. In nucleotides, the CDR3 is TGCGCCAGCAGCCACGGGACAGGGGAGCTGCACTACGAGCAGTACTTC.

This clone was seen a handful of times. The J gene is TRBJ2-7, the V gene TRBV7-2; tentative D call: TRBD2 (5 bases). Trimming took off 0 bases at V and 0 bases at J, with 9 bases between the two ends. The CDR3 consists of 15 residues. Germline-derived CDR1 and CDR2 are SGHTA and FQGNSA. CDR3 in amino acids: CASSLAVGSSYEQYF. For the CDR3, the DNA is TGTGCCAGCAGCTTAGCGGTGGGGAGCTCCTACGAGCAGTACTTC.

The chain employs TRBV7-2 and TRBJ2-7, with D possibly being TRBD1 (6 bases). This CDR3 has 14 amino acids. Germline CDR1 SGHTA, CDR2 FQGNSA. Trimming removed 4 bases at V and 2 bases at J, with 12 bases between. This CDR3 is CASSSSDRPYEQYF. The CDR3 DNA is TGTGCCAGCAGCTCCTCAGACAGGCCCTACGAGCAGTACTTC. Using reference TRBV7-2 and TRBJ2-7 for the parts outside the CDR3, the full variable domain is GAGVSQSPSNKVTEKGKDVELRCDPISGHTALYWYRQSLGQGLEFLIYFQGNSAPDKSGLPSDRFSAERTGGSVSTLTIQRTQQEDSAVYLCASSSSDRPYEQYFGPGTRLTVT.

The CDR3 reads CASRRLAGSPDTQYF. CDR3 bases: TGTGCCAGCAGGAGACTAGCAGGATCACCAGATACGCAGTATTTT. This chain joins TRBV6-5 and TRBJ2-3; 7 bases line up with TRBD2. In germline, CDR1 is MNHEY, CDR2 SVGAGI. The CDR3 spans 15 residues. After removal of 6 bases from V and 4 bases from J, the junction contained 10 bases not matched to a gene.

The chain has TRBV28 and TRBJ2-3, with TRBD2 matching 15 bases. V shed 5 bases and J 6 bases; nucleotides not matched to a gene: 9. The CDR3 totals 17 residues. CDR1 and CDR2 (germline): MDHEN, SYDVKM. CDR3 loop: CASSPLRTSGRGDTQYF. The CDR3 nucleotides are TGTGCCAGCAGTCCGCTGCGGACTAGCGGGAGGGGGGATACGCAGTATTTT.

This chain uses TRBV5-1 with TRBJ2-5; 9 bases agree with TRBD2. The V segment lost 6 bases and the J segment 4 bases; nucleotides outside the gene matches: 10. Germline V gene data show CDR1 as SGHRS and CDR2 as YFSETQ. The CDR3 length is 15 residues. The CDR3, as DNA: TGCGCCAGCAAGGCTAGCGGGAAAGGTGGAGAGACCCAGTACTTC. Its translation: CASKASGKGGETQYF.

The rearrangement uses TRBV24-1 and TRBJ2-5, with 7 bases identical to TRBD1. The length of the CDR3 is 14 residues. CDR1 is KGHDR, CDR2 SFDVKD, per germline. The V and J ends lost 8 bases and 5 bases, in that order; junction bases with no gene match: 10. The CDR3 reads CATMSGGYGETQYF. CDR3 DNA sequence: TGTGCCACCATGTCAGGGGGATACGGGGAGACCCAGTACTTC.

V gene TRBV19 combines with J gene TRBJ1-4; D remains unclear. The CDR3 loop spans 14 amino acids. The V end was cut by 6 bases, the J end by 7 bases, with 15 bases between. Germline assignment: CDR1 LNHDA and CDR2 SQIVND (reference sequence). CDR3 bases: TGTGCCAGTAGGATCAAGAGGACGGGTGAAAAACTGTTTTTT. It specifies CASRIKRTGEKLFF.

A single count supports this clone. The chain employs TRBV11-3 and TRBJ2-7; 10 nucleotides line up with TRBD1. V was pared by 5 bases and J by 5 bases, with 6 bases of the junction left unmatched. Germline lookup yields CDR1 SGHNT and CDR2 YENEEA. The CDR3 sequence is 14 residues long. CDR3 bases: TGTGCCAGCAGCCATGACAGGGGGCCCCACGAGCAGTACTTC. Translation: CASSHDRGPHEQYF.

V is TRBV30 and J is TRBJ1-4; TRBD1 might be the D (6 bases). Germline assignment: CDR1 GTSNPN and CDR2 SVGIG (reference sequence). The CDR3 is 13 residues long. V lost 0 bases, J lost 8 bases, and 10 bases lay in between. The CDR3 region has the DNA TGTGCCTGGAGTGTACAGGGTAGAGAAAAACTGTTTTTT. Protein: CAWSVQGREKLFF.

The V and J genes are TRBV5-1 and TRBJ2-7; weak D call: TRBD2 (5 bases). Germline V gene data show CDR1 as SGHRS and CDR2 as YFSETQ. V gave up 5 bases and J gave up 6 bases, with 15 bases separating them. The length of the CDR3 is 13 residues. CDR3 DNA sequence: TGCGCCAGCAGTCCAGAGGGTGGCGGCGAGCAGTACTTC. It specifies CASSPEGGGEQYF. The full variable domain, completed using reference TRBV5-1 and TRBJ2-7, is KAGVTQTPRYLIKTRGQQVTLSCSPISGHRSVSWYQQTPGQGLQFLFEYFSETQRNKGNFPGRFSGRQFSNSRSEMNVSTLELGDSALYLCASSPEGGGEQYFGPGTRLTVT.

This chain connects TRBV11-3 to TRBJ2-1, with 10 bases fitting TRBD2. CDR1 and CDR2 (germline): SGHNT, YENEEA. The J segment lost 7 bases and the V segment lost 0 bases, leaving 9 bases of the junction unmatched. CDR3 size: 17 residues. The CDR3 region is CASSLEDKLAGRNEQFF. The DNA of the CDR3 is TGTGCCAGCAGCTTAGAGGACAAACTAGCGGGAAGAAATGAGCAGTTCTTC. Full variable domain (rest looked up from reference TRBV11-3 and TRBJ2-1): EAGVVQSPRYKIIEKKQPVAFWCNPISGHNTLYWYLQNLGQGPELLIRYENEEAVDDSQLPKDRFSAERLKGVDSTLKIQPAELGDSAVYLCASSLEDKLAGRNEQFFGPGTRLTVL.

This clone was counted only a few times. The chain employs TRBV5-1 and TRBJ2-2, with D unresolved. The CDR3 loop spans 14 amino acids. Trimming removed 2 bases from V and 5 bases from J, with 10 bases in between. Germline lookup yields CDR1 SGHRS and CDR2 YFSETQ. The CDR3, as DNA: TGCGCCAGCAGCTTAAGTCTGGGAACCGGGGAGCTGTTTTTT. As protein: CASSLSLGTGELFF.

This sequence joins TRBV10-3 and TRBJ1-5, with 7 bases lining up with TRBD1. The CDR3 is made up of 14 amino acids. The V gene's germline CDR1 is ENHRY and CDR2 SYGVKD. V lost 10 bases, J lost 0 bases, and 6 bases stayed unmatched. The CDR3 nucleotides read TGTGCCACCGCGACAGGGACTAGCAATCAGCCCCAGCATTTT. Encoded protein: CATATGTSNQPQHF.